Each of the 5 T cell receptor beta chains below was sequenced from the same sample in a study of neurological immune-mediated disorders (dated by TCRdb to the late 2010s). The method was 5' RACE. TCRdb shows the sequencer as Illumina HiSeq 2500. TCRdb reworked the public reads: Q25 trimming with fastp, MiXCR clone assembly, productive beta chains retained. Each entry merges the rows of one CDR3 protein and shows their most common DNA and genes. Here the sample has 72,000 or so distinct CDR3 sequences; under 20% occur a single time. Jointly, the top ten make up 15% of the sample. What was sequenced was PBMCs. These receptors were obtained from a woman aged 40 to 55 in good health.

There are many counts of this clonotype. V and J are TRBV28 and TRBJ1-6; no reliable D call. Germline V gene sequence: CDR1 MDHEN, CDR2 SYDVKM. This CDR3 comprises 15 residues. V was clipped by 3 bases and J by 4 bases, with 10 bases between them. Here the CDR3 DNA reads TGTGCCAGCAGTTTTGGGGTATTTTATAATTCACCCCTCCACTTT. Translated, it gives CASSFGVFYNSPLHF.

The gene calls are TRBV12-3 or TRBV12-4 and TRBJ2-1; D is undetermined. The CDR3 sequence is 13 residues long. V dropped 4 bases and J dropped 9 bases, with 13 bases sitting between them. CDR3: CASSSPSIPEQFF. CDR3 bases: TGTGCCAGCAGTTCGCCCTCTATCCCTGAGCAGTTCTTC.

This clonotype was picked up many times. The rearrangement joins TRBV6-5 to TRBJ1-1; D gene uncertain. CDR1 and CDR2 (germline): MNHEY, SVGAGI. Trimming left V 6 bases short and J 0 bases short, with 17 bases between. The CDR3 is 16 amino acids. DNA for the CDR3: TGTGCCAGCAGGACGGGGAGCCTGGGCATGAACACTGAAGCTTTCTTT. This sequence encodes CASRTGSLGMNTEAFF.

This clonotype was counted ten times or more. This chain links TRBV6-2 or TRBV6-3 with TRBJ2-3; 10 bases agree with TRBD2. The V gene end was trimmed by 6 bases and the J gene end by 6 bases; junction bases not matched to a gene: 9. Germline V gives CDR1 MNHEY, CDR2 SVGEGT. The CDR3 sequence is 15 residues long. This CDR3 is CASSSPGLATDTQYF. Here the CDR3 DNA reads TGTGCCAGCAGCTCCCCGGGACTAGCGACTGATACGCAGTATTTT.

The chain combines TRBV20-1 with TRBJ2-3; D gene ambiguous. Trimming removed 5 bases from V and 3 bases from J, with 15 bases in between. Per germline, CDR1 DFQATT and CDR2 SNEGSKA (reference sequence). The CDR3 spans 14 residues. The CDR3 coding sequence is TGCAGTGCTCTAGACCCTACGGTGACAGATACGCAGTATTTT. Translation gives CSALDPTVTDTQYF.